These T cell receptor beta chains were read from a single sample in a study of control samples from healthy donors and cancer patients. Only in-frame clones appear in the TCRdb table, and some are missing; sequencing was by immunoSEQ multiplex PCR. The table has 120,000 or so clones, around 93% seen once. Source material: PBMCs. The receptors were gathered from a man aged 50 or older with head and neck cancer. The CDR3 runs from the conserved cysteine through the conserved F or W.

CDR3aa: CASRSEGPLEAFF
j_gene: TRBJ1-1
v_gene: TRBV5-4

CDR3aa: CASSVGTGQRTDTQYF
j_gene: TRBJ2-3
v_gene: TRBV9

CDR3aa: CASSEVAAVGAKAFF
j_gene: TRBJ1-1
v_gene: TRBV6-1

CDR3aa: CASSLVGQGASPLHF
j_gene: TRBJ1-6
v_gene: TRBV7-3

CDR3aa: CASSGGRSPLHF
j_gene: TRBJ1-6
v_gene: TRBV28

CDR3aa: CASSPTGMNTEAFF
j_gene: TRBJ1-1
v_gene: TRBV18

CDR3aa: CASRGTGVNQPQHF
j_gene: TRBJ1-5
v_gene: TRBV27

CDR3aa: CASSRDYPGELFF
j_gene: TRBJ2-2
v_gene: TRBV11-3

CDR3aa: CASSLAGQGGNTIYF
j_gene: TRBJ1-3
v_gene: TRBV7-9

CDR3aa: CASSEPYGNQPQHF
j_gene: TRBJ1-5
v_gene: TRBV6-1

CDR3aa: CASSSWTGRTYEQYF
j_gene: TRBJ2-7
v_gene: TRBV7-8

CDR3aa: CASSQRGQGGYNEQFF
j_gene: TRBJ2-1
v_gene: TRBV7-3

CDR3aa: CASSLTVNTNYGYTF
j_gene: TRBJ1-2
v_gene: TRBV7-8

CDR3aa: CASSPSTTRADTQYF
j_gene: TRBJ2-3
v_gene: TRBV18

CDR3aa: CASRPRGTGESAQHF
j_gene: TRBJ1-5
v_gene: TRBV28

CDR3aa: CASSQDGGSTDTQYF
j_gene: TRBJ2-3
v_gene: TRBV3-1/TRBV3-2

CDR3aa: CASSLLWAEAFF
j_gene: TRBJ1-1
v_gene: TRBV12-3/TRBV12-4

CDR3aa: CASSKTPRGTVRYEQYF
j_gene: TRBJ2-7
v_gene: TRBV27

CDR3aa: CASSPRTGNQPQHF
j_gene: TRBJ1-5
v_gene: TRBV7-2

CDR3aa: CASSQGGYEQYF
j_gene: TRBJ2-7
v_gene: TRBV4-3